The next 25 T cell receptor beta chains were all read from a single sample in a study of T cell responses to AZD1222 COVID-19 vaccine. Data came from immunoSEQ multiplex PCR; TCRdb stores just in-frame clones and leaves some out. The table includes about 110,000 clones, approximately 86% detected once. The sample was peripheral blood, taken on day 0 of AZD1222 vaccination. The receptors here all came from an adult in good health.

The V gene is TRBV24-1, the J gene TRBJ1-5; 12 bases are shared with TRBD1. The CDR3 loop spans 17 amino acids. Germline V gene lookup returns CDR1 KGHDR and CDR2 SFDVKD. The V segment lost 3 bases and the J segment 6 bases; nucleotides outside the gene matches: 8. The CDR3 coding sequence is TGTGCCACCAGTGATCCCGGGACAGGGGGCGAGGGTCAGCCCCAGCATTTT. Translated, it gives CATSDPGTGGEGQPQHF.

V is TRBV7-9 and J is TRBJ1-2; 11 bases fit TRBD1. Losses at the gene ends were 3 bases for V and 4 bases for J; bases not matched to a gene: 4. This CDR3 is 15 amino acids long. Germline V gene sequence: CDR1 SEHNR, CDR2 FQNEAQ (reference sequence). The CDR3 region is CASSFHGQGAYGYTF. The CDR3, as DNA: TGTGCCAGCAGCTTCCATGGACAGGGGGCCTATGGCTACACCTTC.

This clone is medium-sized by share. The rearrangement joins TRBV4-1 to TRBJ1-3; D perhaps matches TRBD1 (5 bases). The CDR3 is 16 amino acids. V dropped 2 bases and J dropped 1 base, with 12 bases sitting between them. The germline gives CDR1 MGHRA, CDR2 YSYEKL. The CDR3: CASSQYDWGSGNTIYF. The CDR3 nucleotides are TGCGCCAGCAGCCAATATGATTGGGGGTCTGGAAACACCATATATTTT.

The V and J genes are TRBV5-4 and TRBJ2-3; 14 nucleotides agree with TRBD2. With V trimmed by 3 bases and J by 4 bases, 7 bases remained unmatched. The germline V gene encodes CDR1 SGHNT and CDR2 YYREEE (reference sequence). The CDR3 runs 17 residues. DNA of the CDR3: TGTGCCAGCAGCTCGGGACTAGCGGGAGTCCAATCAGATACGCAGTATTTT. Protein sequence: CASSSGLAGVQSDTQYF.

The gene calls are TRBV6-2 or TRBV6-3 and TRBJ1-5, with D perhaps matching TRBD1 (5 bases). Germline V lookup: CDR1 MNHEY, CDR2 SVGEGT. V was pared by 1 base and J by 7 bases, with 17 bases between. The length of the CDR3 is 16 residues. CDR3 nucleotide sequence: TGTGCCAGCAGTTACTTACCTAACAGGTCCCTACAGCCCCAGCATTTT. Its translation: CASSYLPNRSLQPQHF.

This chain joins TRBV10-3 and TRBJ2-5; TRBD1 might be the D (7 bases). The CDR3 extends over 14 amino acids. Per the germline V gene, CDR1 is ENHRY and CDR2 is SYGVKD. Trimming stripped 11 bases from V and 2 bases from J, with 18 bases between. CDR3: CASTRGTEQETQYF. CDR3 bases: TGTGCCTCAACGCGCGGGACAGAACAAGAGACCCAGTACTTC.

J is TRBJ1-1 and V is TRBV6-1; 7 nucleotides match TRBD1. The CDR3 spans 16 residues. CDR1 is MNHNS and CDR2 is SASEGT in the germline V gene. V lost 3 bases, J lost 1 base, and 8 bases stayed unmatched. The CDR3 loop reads CASSDRGITRNTEAFF. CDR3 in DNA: TGTGCCAGCAGTGACAGGGGGATTACAAGGAACACTGAAGCTTTCTTT.

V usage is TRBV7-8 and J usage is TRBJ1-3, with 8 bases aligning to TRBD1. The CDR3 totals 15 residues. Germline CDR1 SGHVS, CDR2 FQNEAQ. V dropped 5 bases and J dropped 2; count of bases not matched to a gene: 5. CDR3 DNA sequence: TGTGCCAGCAGCCAGGACAGGGAAACTGGAAACACCATATATTTT. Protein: CASSQDRETGNTIYF.

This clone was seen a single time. CDR3 coding DNA: TGTGCCAGCAGTTCGATGGACCGATACGAGCAGTACTTC. Encoded protein: CASSSMDRYEQYF. This chain uses TRBV28 with TRBJ2-7; D gene unclear. The CDR3 is made up of 13 amino acids. V was pared by 4 bases and J by 4 bases, with 11 bases between. Germline loops: CDR1 MDHEN, CDR2 SYDVKM.

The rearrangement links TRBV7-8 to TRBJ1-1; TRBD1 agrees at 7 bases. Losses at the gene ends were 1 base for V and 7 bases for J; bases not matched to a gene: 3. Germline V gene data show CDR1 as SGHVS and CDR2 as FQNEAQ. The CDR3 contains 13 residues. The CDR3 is CASSLEDRSEAFF. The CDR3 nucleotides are TGTGCCAGCAGCTTAGAGGACAGGAGTGAAGCTTTCTTT.

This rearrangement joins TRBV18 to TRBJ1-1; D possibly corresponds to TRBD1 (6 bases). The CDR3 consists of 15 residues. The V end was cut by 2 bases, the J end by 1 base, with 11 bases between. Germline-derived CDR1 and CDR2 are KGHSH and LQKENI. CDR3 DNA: TGTGCCAGCTCACCAGGTAGGGGGAAGAACACTGAAGCTTTCTTT. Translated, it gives CASSPGRGKNTEAFF.

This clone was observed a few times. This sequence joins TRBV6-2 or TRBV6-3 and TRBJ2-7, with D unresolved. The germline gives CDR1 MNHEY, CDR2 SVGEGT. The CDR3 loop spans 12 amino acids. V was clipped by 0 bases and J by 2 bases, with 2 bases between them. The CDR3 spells CASSYSPYEQYF. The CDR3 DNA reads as TGTGCCAGCAGTTACTCACCCTACGAGCAGTACTTC.

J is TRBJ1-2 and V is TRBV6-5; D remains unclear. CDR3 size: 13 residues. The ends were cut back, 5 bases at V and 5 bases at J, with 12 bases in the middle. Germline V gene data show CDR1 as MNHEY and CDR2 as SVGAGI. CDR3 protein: CASSTSGVYGYTF. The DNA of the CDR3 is TGTGCCAGCAGTACGAGCGGGGTTTATGGCTACACCTTC.

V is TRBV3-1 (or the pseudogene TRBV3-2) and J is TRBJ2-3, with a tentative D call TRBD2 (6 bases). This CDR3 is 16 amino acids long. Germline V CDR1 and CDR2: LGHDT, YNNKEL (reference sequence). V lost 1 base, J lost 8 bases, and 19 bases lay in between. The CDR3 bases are TGTGCCAGCAGCCAAGTTGGGGGGTTCACCACACCTACGCAGTATTTT. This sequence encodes CASSQVGGFTTPTQYF.

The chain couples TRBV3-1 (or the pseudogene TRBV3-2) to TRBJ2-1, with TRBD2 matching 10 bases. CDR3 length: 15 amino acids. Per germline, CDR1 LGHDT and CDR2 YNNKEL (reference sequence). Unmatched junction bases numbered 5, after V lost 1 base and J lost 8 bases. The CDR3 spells CASSQGPSGSDEQFF. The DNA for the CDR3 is TGTGCCAGCAGCCAAGGTCCTAGCGGGAGCGATGAGCAGTTCTTC.

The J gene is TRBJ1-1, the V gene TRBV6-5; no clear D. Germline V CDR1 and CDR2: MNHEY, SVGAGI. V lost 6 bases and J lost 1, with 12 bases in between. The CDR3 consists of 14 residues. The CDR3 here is CASRSPASNTEAFF. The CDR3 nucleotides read TGTGCCAGCAGGTCCCCAGCTTCGAACACTGAAGCTTTCTTT.

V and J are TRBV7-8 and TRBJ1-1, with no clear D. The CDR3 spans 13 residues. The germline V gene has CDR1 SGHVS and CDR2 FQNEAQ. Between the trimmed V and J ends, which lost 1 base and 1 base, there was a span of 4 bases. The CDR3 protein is CASSLGQNTEAFF. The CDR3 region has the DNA TGTGCCAGCAGCTTAGGACAGAACACTGAAGCTTTCTTT.

This CDR3 is CASSETGTGNEKLFF. CDR3 nucleotides: TGTGCCAGCAGCGAAACGGGGACAGGGAATGAAAAACTGTTTTTT. The chain couples TRBV9 to TRBJ1-4, with 9 positions matching TRBD1. This CDR3 comprises 15 residues. CDR1 and CDR2 from the germline V gene are SGDLS and YYNGEE. Losses at the gene ends were 3 bases for V and 5 bases for J; bases not matched to a gene: 5.

CDR3 loop: CASSLGTANYGYTF. DNA for the CDR3: TGTGCCAGCAGCTTAGGGACAGCTAACTATGGCTACACCTTC. The chain uses TRBV7-9 and TRBJ1-2, with D possibly being TRBD1 (6 bases). Trimming took 1 base from V and 0 from J, leaving 6 bases between them. This CDR3 is 14 amino acids long. Germline lookup yields CDR1 SEHNR and CDR2 FQNEAQ (reference sequence).

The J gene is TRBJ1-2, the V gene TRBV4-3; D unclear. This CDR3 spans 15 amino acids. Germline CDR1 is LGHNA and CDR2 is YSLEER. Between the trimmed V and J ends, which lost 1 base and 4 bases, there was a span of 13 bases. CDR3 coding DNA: TGCGCCAGCAGCCAAGTCATAGGTTGGGTCTATGGCTACACCTTC. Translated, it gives CASSQVIGWVYGYTF.

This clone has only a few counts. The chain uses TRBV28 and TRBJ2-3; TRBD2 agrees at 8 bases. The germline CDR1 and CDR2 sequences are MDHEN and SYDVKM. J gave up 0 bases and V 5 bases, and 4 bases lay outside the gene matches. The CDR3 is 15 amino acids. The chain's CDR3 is CASSGLAGSTDTQYF. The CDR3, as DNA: TGTGCCAGCAGTGGTCTAGCGGGCAGCACAGATACGCAGTATTTT. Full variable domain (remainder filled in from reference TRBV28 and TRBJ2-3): DVKVTQSSRYLVKRTGEKVFLECVQDMDHENMFWYRQDPGLGLRLIYFSYDVKMKEKGDIPEGYSVSREKKERFSLILESASTNQTSMYLCASSGLAGSTDTQYFGPGTRLTVL.

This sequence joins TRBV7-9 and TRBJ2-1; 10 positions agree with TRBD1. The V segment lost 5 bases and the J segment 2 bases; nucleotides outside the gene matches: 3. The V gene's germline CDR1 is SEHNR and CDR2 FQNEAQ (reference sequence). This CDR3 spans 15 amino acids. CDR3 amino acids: CASSRTGGTYNEQFF. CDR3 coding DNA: TGTGCCAGCAGCCGGACAGGGGGTACCTACAATGAGCAGTTCTTC.

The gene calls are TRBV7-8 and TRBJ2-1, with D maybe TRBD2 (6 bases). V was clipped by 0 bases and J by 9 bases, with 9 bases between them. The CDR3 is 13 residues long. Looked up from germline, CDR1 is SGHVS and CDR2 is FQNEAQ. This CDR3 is CASSLAQEGEQFF. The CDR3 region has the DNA TGTGCCAGCAGCTTAGCGCAGGAGGGTGAGCAGTTCTTC.

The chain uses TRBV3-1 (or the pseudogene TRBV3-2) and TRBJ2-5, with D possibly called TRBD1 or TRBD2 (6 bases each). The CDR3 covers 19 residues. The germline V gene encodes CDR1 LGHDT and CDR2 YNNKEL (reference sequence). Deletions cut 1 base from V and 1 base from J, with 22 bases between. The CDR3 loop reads CASSQGGRGLPESQETQYF. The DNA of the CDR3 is TGTGCCAGCAGCCAAGGGGGCAGGGGACTTCCCGAAAGCCAAGAGACCCAGTACTTC.

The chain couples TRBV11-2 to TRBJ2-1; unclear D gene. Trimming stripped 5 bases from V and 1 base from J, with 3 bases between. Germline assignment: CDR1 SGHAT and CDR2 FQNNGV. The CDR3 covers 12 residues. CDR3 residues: CASSQSYNEQFF. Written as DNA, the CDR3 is TGTGCCAGCAGCCAATCCTACAATGAGCAGTTCTTC.